This T cell receptor (beta chain) was recorded in a study of blood T cell repertoires in COVID-19. Looking at the study overall: Samples came from the United States, Italy and Spain, spanning acute and convalescent COVID-19. Sample material is recorded as cDNA or gDNA derived from T cells, B-cell-depleted T cells, or PBMCs.

Germline-derived CDR1 and CDR2 are SGHRS and YFSETQ. CDR3 length: 14 residues. The V end was cut by 5 bases, the J end by 2 bases, with 11 bases between. Original methodology: Nucleated cell counts were estimated from reference gene primer amplification. Generated by immunoSEQ multiplex PCR, the TCRdb table keeps only in-frame clones and is missing some. That table furnishes V, J and clone size, whereas the DNA furnished D and trimming. The sample holds 200,000 to 250,000 clones, around 83% seen once. Sequencing was performed on peripheral blood. The source is a man aged 40-49 years with acute or convalescent COVID-19. This chain links TRBV5-1 with TRBJ1-5; D possibly corresponds to TRBD1 (5 bases). CDR3 amino acids: CASSSQGGNQPQHF. CDR3 DNA sequence: TGCGCCAGCAGTTCCCAGGGTGGCAATCAGCCCCAGCATTTT.